The 2 T cell receptor beta chains below were found in one sample sequenced in a study of blood T cell repertoires in COVID-19. Here immunoSEQ multiplex PCR was the method, and the copy in TCRdb shows in-frame clones only, minus some. The top ten hold 4.3% of the sample, which has over 350,000 clones, 75% to 90% seen once. The specimen was peripheral blood. The receptors here all came from a woman in her thirties with acute or convalescent COVID-19.

The rearrangement links TRBV30 to TRBJ1-2; D remains unclear. The germline V gene encodes CDR1 GTSNPN and CDR2 SVGIG (reference sequence). Trimming took 3 bases from V and 4 from J, leaving 12 bases between them. The CDR3 spans 13 residues. The CDR3 loop is CAWRSGYSYGYTF. The DNA for the CDR3 is TGTGCCTGGAGATCTGGGTACAGCTATGGCTACACCTTC.

This clone was detected once. V usage is TRBV5-4 and J usage is TRBJ2-6, with 10 bases lining up with TRBD1. The V gene's germline CDR1 is SGHNT and CDR2 YYREEE (reference sequence). The CDR3 is made up of 18 amino acids. V lost 3 bases, J lost 0 bases, and 6 bases stayed unmatched. The CDR3 reads CASSSRDRGPSGANVLTF. The DNA for the CDR3 is TGTGCCAGCAGCTCCAGGGACAGGGGTCCCTCTGGGGCCAACGTCCTGACTTTC.